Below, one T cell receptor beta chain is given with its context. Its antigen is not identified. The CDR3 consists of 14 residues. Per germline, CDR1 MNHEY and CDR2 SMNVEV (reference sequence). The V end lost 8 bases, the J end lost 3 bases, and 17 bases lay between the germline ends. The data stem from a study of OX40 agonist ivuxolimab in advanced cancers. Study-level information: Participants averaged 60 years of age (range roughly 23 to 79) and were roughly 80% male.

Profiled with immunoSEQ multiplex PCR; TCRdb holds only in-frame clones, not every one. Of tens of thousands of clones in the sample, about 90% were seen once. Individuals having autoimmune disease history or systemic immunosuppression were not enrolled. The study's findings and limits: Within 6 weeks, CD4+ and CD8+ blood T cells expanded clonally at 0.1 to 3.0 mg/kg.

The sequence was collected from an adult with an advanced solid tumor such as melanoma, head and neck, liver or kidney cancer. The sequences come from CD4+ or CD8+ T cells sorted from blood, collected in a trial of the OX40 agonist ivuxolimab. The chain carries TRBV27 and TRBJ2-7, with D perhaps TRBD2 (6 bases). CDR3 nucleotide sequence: TGTGCCAGCGGTAACGGGGGACCCTACTACGAGCAGTACTTC. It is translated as CASGNGGPYYEQYF.